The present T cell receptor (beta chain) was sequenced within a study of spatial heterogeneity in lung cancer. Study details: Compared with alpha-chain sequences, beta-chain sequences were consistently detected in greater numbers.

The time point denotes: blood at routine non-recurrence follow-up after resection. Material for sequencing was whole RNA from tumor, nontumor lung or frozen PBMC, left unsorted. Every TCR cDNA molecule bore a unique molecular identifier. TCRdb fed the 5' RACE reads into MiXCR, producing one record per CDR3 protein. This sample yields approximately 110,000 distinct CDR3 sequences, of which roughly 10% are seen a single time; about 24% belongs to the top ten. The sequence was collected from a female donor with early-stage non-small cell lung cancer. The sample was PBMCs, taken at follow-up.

The CDR3 nucleotides are TGTGCCAGCAGCGTAGTTGGACAGCCCGGGTTTGGCGGGGAGCTGTTTTTT. Translating it yields CASSVVGQPGFGGELFF. This chain uses TRBV9 with TRBJ2-2; tentatively, D is TRBD1 (6 bases). CDR1 SGDLS and CDR2 YYNGEE come from the germline V gene. Trimming shortened V by 0 bases and J by 7 bases, and 19 bases separated the two germline ends. This CDR3 is 17 amino acids long.